Shown below are 17 T cell receptor beta chains from a single sample sequenced in a study of low-dose radiotherapy and immunotherapy resistance in tumors. TRAV and TRBV primers primed cDNA for both TCRalpha and TCRbeta. For amplifying TCRs, the PCR ran for approximately 18 cycles with Phusion, which was used together with a constant-region primer and the adapter on the V primers. MiXCR, run by TCRdb on the reads, gives a single entry per CDR3 protein. The sample holds under 20,000 distinct CDR3 sequences, roughly 70% seen once. These receptors were obtained from a human donor with advanced metastatic prostate, ovarian, gallbladder or colorectal cancer (not recorded which). This table probably holds off-target reads from a library built for another chain.

The chain uses TRBV5-4 and TRBJ2-2, with D perhaps given as TRBD1 or TRBD2 (6 bases each). Deletions cut 4 bases from V and 4 bases from J, with 17 bases between. The CDR3 contains 16 residues. The germline V gene has CDR1 SGHNT and CDR2 YYREEE (reference sequence). In nucleotides, the CDR3 is TGTGCCAGCAGCCCAGCCGGGGGCGGGATCACCGGGGAGCTGTTTTTT. It encodes CASSPAGGGITGELFF.

CDR3 in amino acids: CASAAGGESTEAFF. The CDR3 nucleotides are TGCGCCAGCGCCGCCGGGGGGGAGAGCACTGAAGCTTTCTTT. The chain carries TRBV5-1 and TRBJ1-1, with D perhaps matching TRBD1 (5 bases). The V end lost 7 bases, the J end lost 4 bases, and 17 bases lay between the germline ends. This CDR3 is 14 amino acids long. Germline V CDR1 and CDR2: SGHRS, YFSETQ.

The chain joins TRBV20-1 to TRBJ1-5; TRBD1 is a possible D gene (6 bases). V shed 6 bases and J shed 3 bases, with 15 bases lying between them. This CDR3 spans 14 amino acids. Germline V gives CDR1 DFQATT, CDR2 SNEGSKA (reference sequence). The DNA for the CDR3 is TGCAGTGCGCCCGCAGCAGGGGTCAATCAGCCCCAGCATTTT. This codes for CSAPAAGVNQPQHF.

J is TRBJ1-6 and V is TRBV28; D is perhaps TRBD1 (6 bases). From germline, CDR1 is MDHEN and CDR2 SYDVKM. The V end lost 3 bases, the J end lost 5 bases, and 20 bases lay between the germline ends. There are 18 residues in the CDR3. The CDR3 sequence: CASSFVGSTTGNNSPLHF. The CDR3 DNA reads as TGTGCCAGCAGTTTCGTGGGCTCGACTACAGGGAATAATTCACCCCTCCACTTT.

The chain combines TRBV15 with TRBJ2-2; 9 bases match TRBD1. After removal of 2 bases from V and 6 bases from J, the junction contained 7 bases not matched to a gene. The CDR3 totals 16 residues. Germline V gives CDR1 LNHNV, CDR2 YYDKDF (reference sequence). This CDR3 reads CATSRLGQGSPGELFF. Written as DNA, the CDR3 is TGTGCCACCAGCAGACTCGGACAGGGGAGTCCCGGGGAGCTGTTTTTT.

A word on this clonotype: Compared with germline, one end of the junction differs, possibly owing to a read error. This rearrangement joins TRBV12-3 or TRBV12-4 to TRBJ2-7; D is unresolved. The CDR3 spans 12 residues. The CDR3 is CASSLFGYEQNF. The CDR3 bases are TGTGCCAGCAGTTTATTTGGCTACGAGCAGAACTTC.

The V call is TRBV27, the J call TRBJ2-5; D is uncertain. The CDR3 extends over 13 amino acids. Germline V gene sequence: CDR1 MNHEY, CDR2 SMNVEV (reference sequence). V shed 1 base and J shed 0 bases, with 3 bases lying between them. CDR3 region: CASSLFYQETQYF. The DNA for the CDR3 is TGTGCCAGCAGTTTATTTTACCAAGAGACCCAGTACTTC.

This clonotype was seen only once. This chain uses TRBV19 with TRBJ1-5, with 9 nucleotides matching TRBD1. The V segment lost 0 bases and the J segment 7 bases; nucleotides outside the gene matches: 7. Germline V CDR1 and CDR2: LNHDA, SQIVND (reference sequence). The CDR3 has 16 residues. The CDR3 nucleotides are TGTGCCAGTAGTATAGACCTCGGGACAGGGTACCAGCCCCAGCATTTT. It yields the protein CASSIDLGTGYQPQHF. The entire variable domain, with the rest obtained from reference TRBV19 and TRBJ1-5, is as follows: DGGITQSPKYLFRKEGQNVTLSCEQNLNHDAMYWYRQDPGQGLRLIYYSQIVNDFQKGDIAEGYSVSREKKESFPLTVTSAQKNPTAFYLCASSIDLGTGYQPQHFGDGTRLSIL.

The rearrangement uses TRBV12-3 or TRBV12-4 and TRBJ1-4; possibly TRBD1 for D (5 bases). The V end lost 3 bases, the J end lost 8 bases, and 13 bases lay between the germline ends. This CDR3 has 14 residues. In nucleotides, the CDR3 is TGTGCCAGCAGTTTTCCGACAGCTGGGGAAAAACTGTTTTTT. It encodes CASSFPTAGEKLFF.

The chain recombines TRBV12-2 with TRBJ2-7; the table's D call, TRBD1, was not checked against the DNA. TRBV12-2 corresponds to a pseudogene. The CDR3 has 13 residues. The CDR3 region is CASSVDRSYEQYF. CDR3 coding DNA: TGTGCCAGCAGCGTGGACAGGTCCTACGAGCAGTACTTC.

This rearrangement joins TRBV28 to TRBJ2-7; 10 bases are a match to TRBD1. V lost 5 bases to trimming and J lost 3 bases; unmatched junction nucleotides: 4. The CDR3 contains 14 residues. The germline CDR1 and CDR2 sequences are MDHEN and SYDVKM. In DNA form, the CDR3 reads TGTGCCAGCAGTGCCGGGACAGGGGTCTACGAGCAGTACTTC. Its translation: CASSAGTGVYEQYF.

The rearrangement joins TRBV20-1 to TRBJ2-2, with no clear D. Between the trimmed V and J ends, which lost 6 bases and 0 bases, there was a span of 11 bases. The CDR3 loop spans 14 amino acids. Germline V gene data show CDR1 as DFQATT and CDR2 as SNEGSKA (reference sequence). The CDR3 DNA reads TGCAGTGCGCTCGGACCCGCGAACACCGGGGAGCTGTTTTTT. This sequence encodes CSALGPANTGELFF.

The chain joins TRBV29-1 to TRBJ2-7; D remains ambiguous. CDR1 SQVTM and CDR2 ANQGSEA come from the germline V gene. This CDR3 contains 13 residues. Deletions cut 2 bases from V and 5 bases from J, with 13 bases between. The CDR3 reads CSVEPVPGDEQYF. In nucleotides, the CDR3 is TGCAGCGTTGAACCGGTTCCTGGGGACGAGCAGTACTTC.

This clonotype was counted only a few times. This chain links TRBV7-2 with TRBJ2-7; D not resolved. V shed 5 bases and J shed 4 bases, with 12 bases lying between them. The CDR3 has 13 residues. In germline, CDR1 is SGHTA, CDR2 FQGNSA. The CDR3 coding sequence is TGTGCCAGCAGCCGAATACCCTGGTACGAGCAGTACTTC. Protein: CASSRIPWYEQYF. Filled out from reference TRBV7-2 and TRBJ2-7, the complete variable domain reads GAGVSQSPSNKVTEKGKDVELRCDPISGHTALYWYRQSLGQGLEFLIYFQGNSAPDKSGLPSDRFSAERTGGSVSTLTIQRTQQEDSAVYLCASSRIPWYEQYFGPGTRLTVT.

In its sample, this clonotype was seen once. The V gene is TRBV20-1, the J gene TRBJ1-5; D not certain. V was clipped by 0 bases and J by 4 bases, with 13 bases between them. This CDR3 is built from 15 residues. Per the germline V gene, CDR1 is DFQATT and CDR2 is SNEGSKA (reference sequence). The CDR3 loop reads CSARDTGRGNQPQHF. The CDR3 nucleotides are TGCAGTGCTAGAGATACTGGGCGGGGAAATCAGCCCCAGCATTTT.

This clonotype was seen once. The chain has TRBV6-2 or TRBV6-3 and TRBJ2-2, with D perhaps being TRBD1 or TRBD2 (5 bases each). Trimming took 5 bases from V and 0 from J, leaving 37 bases between them. This CDR3 region has 24 residues. Germline CDR1 and CDR2: MNHEY and SVGEGT. The CDR3 is CASSRRDGESRRPERFANTGELFF. In nucleotides, the CDR3 is TGTGCCAGCAGTCGCCGGGACGGAGAATCCCGCCGGCCTGAGAGGTTCGCGAACACCGGGGAGCTGTTTTTT.

This chain uses TRBV28 with TRBJ1-2; D is perhaps TRBD1 (5 bases). CDR1 and CDR2 (germline): MDHEN, SYDVKM. V lost 3 bases and J lost 7, with 9 bases in between. The CDR3 runs 12 residues. CDR3 DNA: TGTGCCAGCAGTTTCGGGGGTTCTGGCTACACCTTC. Translation: CASSFGGSGYTF.